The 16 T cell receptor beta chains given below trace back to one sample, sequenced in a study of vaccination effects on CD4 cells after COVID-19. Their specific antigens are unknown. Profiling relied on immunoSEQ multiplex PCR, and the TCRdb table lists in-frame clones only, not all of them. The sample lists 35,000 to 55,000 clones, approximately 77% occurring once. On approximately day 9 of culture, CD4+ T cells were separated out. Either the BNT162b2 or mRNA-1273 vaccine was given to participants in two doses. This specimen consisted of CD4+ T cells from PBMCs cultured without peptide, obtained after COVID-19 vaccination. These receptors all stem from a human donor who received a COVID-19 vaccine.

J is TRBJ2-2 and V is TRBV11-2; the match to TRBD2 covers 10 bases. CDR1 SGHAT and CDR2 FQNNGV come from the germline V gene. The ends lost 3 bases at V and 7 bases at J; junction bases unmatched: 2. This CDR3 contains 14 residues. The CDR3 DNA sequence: TGTGCCAGCAGCTTTCTAGCGGGGGTCGGGGAGCTGTTTTTT. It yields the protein CASSFLAGVGELFF.

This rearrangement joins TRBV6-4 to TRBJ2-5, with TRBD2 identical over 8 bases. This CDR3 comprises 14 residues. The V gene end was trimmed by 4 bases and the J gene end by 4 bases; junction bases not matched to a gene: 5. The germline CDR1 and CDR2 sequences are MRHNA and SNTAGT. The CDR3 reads CASSVSGGRETQYF. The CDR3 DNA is TGTGCCAGCAGTGTGTCGGGGGGGCGAGAGACCCAGTACTTC.

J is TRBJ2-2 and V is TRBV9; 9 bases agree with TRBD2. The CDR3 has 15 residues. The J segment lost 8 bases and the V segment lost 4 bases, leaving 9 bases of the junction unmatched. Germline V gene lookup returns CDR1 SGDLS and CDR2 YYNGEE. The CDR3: CASSPTSSGKGELFF. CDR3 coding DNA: TGTGCCAGCAGCCCGACCTCTAGCGGGAAGGGGGAGCTGTTTTTT. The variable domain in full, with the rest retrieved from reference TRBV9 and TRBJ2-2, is DSGVTQTPKHLITATGQRVTLRCSPRSGDLSVYWYQQSLDQGLQFLIQYYNGEERAKGNILERFSAQQFPDLHSELNLSSLELGDSALYFCASSPTSSGKGELFFGEGSRLTVL.

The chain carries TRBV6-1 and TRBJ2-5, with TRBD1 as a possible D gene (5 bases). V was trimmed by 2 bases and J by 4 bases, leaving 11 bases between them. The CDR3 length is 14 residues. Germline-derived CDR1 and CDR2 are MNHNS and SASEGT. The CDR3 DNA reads TGTGCCAGCAGTGAACCAGGGATTTCAGAGACCCAGTACTTC. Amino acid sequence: CASSEPGISETQYF.

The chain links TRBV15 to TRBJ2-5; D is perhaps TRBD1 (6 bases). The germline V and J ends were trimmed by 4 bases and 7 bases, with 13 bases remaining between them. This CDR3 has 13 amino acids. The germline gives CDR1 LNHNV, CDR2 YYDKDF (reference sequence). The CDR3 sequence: CATSIDRSRTQYF. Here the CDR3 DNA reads TGTGCCACCAGCATCGACAGGTCGAGGACCCAGTACTTC.

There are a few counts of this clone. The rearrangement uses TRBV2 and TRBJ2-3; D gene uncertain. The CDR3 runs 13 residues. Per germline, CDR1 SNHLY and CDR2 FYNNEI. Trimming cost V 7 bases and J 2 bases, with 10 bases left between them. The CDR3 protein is CASNGPFTDTQYF. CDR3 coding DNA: TGTGCCAGCAACGGACCGTTCACAGATACGCAGTATTTT.

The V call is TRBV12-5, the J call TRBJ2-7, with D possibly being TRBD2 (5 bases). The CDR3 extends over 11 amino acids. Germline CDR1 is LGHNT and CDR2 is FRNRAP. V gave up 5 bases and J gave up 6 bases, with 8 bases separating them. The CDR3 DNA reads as TGTGCTAGTGGTCTTGGAGGCGAGCAGTACTTC. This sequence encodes CASGLGGEQYF.

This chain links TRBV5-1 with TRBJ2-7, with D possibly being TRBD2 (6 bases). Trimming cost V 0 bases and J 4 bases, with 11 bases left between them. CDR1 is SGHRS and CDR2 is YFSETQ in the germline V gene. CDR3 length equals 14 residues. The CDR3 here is CASSLGGDQYEQYF. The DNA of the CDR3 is TGCGCCAGCAGCTTGGGGGGGGACCAATACGAGCAGTACTTC.

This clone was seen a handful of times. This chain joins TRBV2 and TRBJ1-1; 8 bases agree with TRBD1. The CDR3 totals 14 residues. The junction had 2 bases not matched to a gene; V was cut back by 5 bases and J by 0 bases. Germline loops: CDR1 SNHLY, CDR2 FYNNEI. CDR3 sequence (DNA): TGTGCCAGCAGTCAGGGGGCTGTGAACACTGAAGCTTTCTTT. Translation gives CASSQGAVNTEAFF.

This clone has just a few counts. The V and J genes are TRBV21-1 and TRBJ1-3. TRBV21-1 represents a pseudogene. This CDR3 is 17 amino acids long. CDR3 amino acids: CASSKVDRAAFGNTIYF. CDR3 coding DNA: TGTGCCAGCAGCAAAGTGGACCGGGCCGCATTTGGAAACACCATATATTTT.

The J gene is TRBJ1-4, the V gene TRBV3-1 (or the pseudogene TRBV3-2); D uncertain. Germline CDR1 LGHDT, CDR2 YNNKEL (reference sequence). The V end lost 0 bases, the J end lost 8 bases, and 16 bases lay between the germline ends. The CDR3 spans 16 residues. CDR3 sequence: CASSQDLDPLGEKLFF. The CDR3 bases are TGTGCCAGCAGCCAAGATCTCGATCCCCTGGGCGAAAAACTGTTTTTT.

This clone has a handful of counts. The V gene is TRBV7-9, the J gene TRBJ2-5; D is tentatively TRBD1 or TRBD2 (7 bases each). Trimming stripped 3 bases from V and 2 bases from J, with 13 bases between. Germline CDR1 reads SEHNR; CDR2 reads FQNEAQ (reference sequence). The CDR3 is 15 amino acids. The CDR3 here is CASSLGGGGQETQYF. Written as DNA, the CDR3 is TGTGCCAGCAGCTTGGGAGGGGGCGGTCAAGAGACCCAGTACTTC.

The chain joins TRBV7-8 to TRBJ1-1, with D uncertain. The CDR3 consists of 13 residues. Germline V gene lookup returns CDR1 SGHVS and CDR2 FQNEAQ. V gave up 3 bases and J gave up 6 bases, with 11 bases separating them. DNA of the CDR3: TGTGCCAGCAGCTTCCCTGTCCAGGCTGAAGCTTTCTTT. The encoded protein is CASSFPVQAEAFF.

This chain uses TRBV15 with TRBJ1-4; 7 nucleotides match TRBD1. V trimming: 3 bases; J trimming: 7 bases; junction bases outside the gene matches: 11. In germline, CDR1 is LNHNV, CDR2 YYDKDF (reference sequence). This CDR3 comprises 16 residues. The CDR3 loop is CATSSAGQSVTEKLFF. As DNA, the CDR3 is TGTGCCACCAGCAGCGCGGGACAGTCTGTCACTGAAAAACTGTTTTTT. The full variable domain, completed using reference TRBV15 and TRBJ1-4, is DAMVIQNPRYQVTQFGKPVTLSCSQTLNHNVMYWYQQKSSQAPKLLFHYYDKDFNNEADTPDNFQSRRPNTSFCFLDIRSPGLGDTAMYLCATSSAGQSVTEKLFFGSGTQLSVL.

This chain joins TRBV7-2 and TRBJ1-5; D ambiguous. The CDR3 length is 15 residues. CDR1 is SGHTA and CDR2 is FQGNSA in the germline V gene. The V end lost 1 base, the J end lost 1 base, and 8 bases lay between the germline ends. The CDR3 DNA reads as TGTGCCAGCAGCTTAGAGGGTGTGAGCAATCAGCCCCAGCATTTT. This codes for CASSLEGVSNQPQHF.

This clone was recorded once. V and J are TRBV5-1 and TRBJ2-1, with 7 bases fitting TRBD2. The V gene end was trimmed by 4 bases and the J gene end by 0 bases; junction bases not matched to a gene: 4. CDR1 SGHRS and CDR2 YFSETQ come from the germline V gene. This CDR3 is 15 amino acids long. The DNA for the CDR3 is TGCGCCAGCAGCGAGCGGGGCCGCTCCTACAATGAGCAGTTCTTC. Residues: CASSERGRSYNEQFF.